This T cell receptor (beta chain) comes out of a study of T-cell reconstitution after alpha-beta-depleted transplantation in children (TCRdb year 2016). Regarding the complete study: The study quantitatively tracked T-cell immune reconstitution after TCRalphabeta/CD19-depleted allogeneic hematopoietic cell transplantation in children using TCR repertoire profiling. The full study reports these points: The frequencies of hyperexpanded clones fell over the following months, and after one year, T-cell counts and TCRbeta diversity were mostly attributed to newly produced T cells. Apparently early alphabetaT-cell count recovery about two months after transplant reportedly relied on only several hundred rapidly expanded clones derived from non-depleted graft cells. In some patients, high TCRbeta diversity at day 60 was attributed to recipient T cells and intrathymic progenitors that had survived conditioning.

This clonotype occurred a few times. No antigen is known for it. No base quality information exists; no much larger clone differs at one position. Per the publication, the treatment or condition label means: allogeneic hematopoietic cell transplantation with graft depleted of TCRalphabeta T cells and CD19 B cells. TCRalphabeta/CD19-depleted allogeneic hematopoietic cell grafts were given to the transplant recipients, all of whom were children. The protocol used for the library was PCR. TCRdb shows the sequencer as Illumina HiSeq 2500. Molecular barcoding was employed in the preparation of TCR libraries, with unique molecular identifiers being used to normalize TCRbeta repertoire quantification. TCRdb reworked the public reads: Q25 trimming with fastp, MiXCR clone assembly, productive beta chains retained. Duplicate CDR3 protein sequences are folded into a single record with the most common DNA and genes. The sample records about 98,000 distinct CDR3 sequences, less than 25% of which are singletons. About 21% of the sample goes to the ten largest clones.

Trimming removed 6 bases from V and 0 bases from J, leaving 6 bases between the germline ends. The CDR3 has 14 amino acids, counting the end cysteine and phenylalanine. Just CDR3 DNA is preserved here, 42 bases in frame from base 1. Sequences KGHSH (CDR1) and LQKENI (CDR2) are obtained from the germline V gene. This receptor was identified in a boy younger than 10 with acute lymphoblastic leukemia, due to receive a stem cell transplant. The V gene is TRBV18 and the J gene is TRBJ2-6; the D gene cannot be resolved reliably. The specimen was PBMCs, collected before TCRalphabeta/CD19-depleted stem cell transplant. DNA sequence: TGTGCCAGCTCTGGGGTCTCTGGGGCCAACGTCCTGACTTTC. Translated, this gives CASSGVSGANVLTF.